This T cell receptor beta chain derives from a study of OX40 agonist ivuxolimab in advanced cancers. Across the study: Those enrolled were 82.7% male, with a mean age of about 60 years and ages from about 20 to 79.

Using immunoSEQ multiplex PCR, the repertoire was profiled, and TCRdb retains in-frame clones only, with some absent. Of about 58,000 clones detected, 83% appear once; the ten largest clones hold approximately 3.1%. Germline V gene lookup returns CDR1 MNHEY and CDR2 SVGAGI. V gave up 8 bases and J gave up 6 bases, with 11 bases separating them. The CDR3 runs 12 residues. The sample in question was CD4+ or CD8+ T cells sorted from blood, obtained in a trial of the OX40 agonist ivuxolimab. The chain carries TRBV6-5 and TRBJ2-1; TRBD2 is a possible D gene (7 bases). The TCR sequence derives from an adult with an advanced solid tumor such as melanoma, head and neck, liver or kidney cancer. Written as DNA, the CDR3 is TGTGCCAGCGAGGGGGGGGTCAATGAGCAGTTCTTC. It is translated as CASEGGVNEQFF.